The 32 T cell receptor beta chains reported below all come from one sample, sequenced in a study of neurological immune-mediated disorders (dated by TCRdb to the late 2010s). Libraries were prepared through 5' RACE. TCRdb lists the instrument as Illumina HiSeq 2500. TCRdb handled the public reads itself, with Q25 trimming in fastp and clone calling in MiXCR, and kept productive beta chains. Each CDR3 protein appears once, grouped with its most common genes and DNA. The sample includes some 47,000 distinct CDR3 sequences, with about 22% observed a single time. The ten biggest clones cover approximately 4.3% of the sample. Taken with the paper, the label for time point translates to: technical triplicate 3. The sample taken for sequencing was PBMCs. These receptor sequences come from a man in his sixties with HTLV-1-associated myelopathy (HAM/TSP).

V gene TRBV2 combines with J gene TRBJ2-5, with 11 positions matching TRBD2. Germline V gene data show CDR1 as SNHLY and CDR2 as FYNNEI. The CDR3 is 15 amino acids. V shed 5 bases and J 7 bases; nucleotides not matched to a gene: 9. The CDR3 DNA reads TGTGCCAGCAGTTCGACTAGCGGGACCACTGGGACCCAGTACTTC. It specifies CASSSTSGTTGTQYF.

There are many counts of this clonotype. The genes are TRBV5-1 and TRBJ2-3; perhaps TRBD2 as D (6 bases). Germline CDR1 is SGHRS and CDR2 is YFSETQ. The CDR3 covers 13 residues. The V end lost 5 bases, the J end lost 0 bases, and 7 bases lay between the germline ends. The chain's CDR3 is CASSGTSTDTQYF. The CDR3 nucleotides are TGCGCCAGCAGTGGGACTAGCACAGATACGCAGTATTTT. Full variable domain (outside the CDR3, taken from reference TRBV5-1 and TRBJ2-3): KAGVTQTPRYLIKTRGQQVTLSCSPISGHRSVSWYQQTPGQGLQFLFEYFSETQRNKGNFPGRFSGRQFSNSRSEMNVSTLELGDSALYLCASSGTSTDTQYFGPGTRLTVL.

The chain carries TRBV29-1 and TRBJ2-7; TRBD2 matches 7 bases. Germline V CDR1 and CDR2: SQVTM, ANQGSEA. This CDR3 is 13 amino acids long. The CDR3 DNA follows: TGCAGTTGGATAGCGGGCGAAGACTACGAGCAGTACTTC. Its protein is CSWIAGEDYEQYF.

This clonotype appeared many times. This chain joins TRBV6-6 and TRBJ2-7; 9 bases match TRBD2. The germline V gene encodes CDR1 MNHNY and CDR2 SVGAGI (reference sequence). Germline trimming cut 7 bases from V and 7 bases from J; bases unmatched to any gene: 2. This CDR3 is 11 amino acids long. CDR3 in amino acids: CASTLAGEQYF. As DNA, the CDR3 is TGTGCCAGCACGCTAGCGGGAGAGCAGTACTTC.

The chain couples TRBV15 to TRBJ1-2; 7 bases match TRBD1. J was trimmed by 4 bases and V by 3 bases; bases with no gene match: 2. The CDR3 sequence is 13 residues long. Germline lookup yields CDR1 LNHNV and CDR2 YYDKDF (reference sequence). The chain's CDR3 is CATSSGQAYGYTF. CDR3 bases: TGTGCCACCAGCAGTGGACAGGCCTATGGCTACACCTTC.

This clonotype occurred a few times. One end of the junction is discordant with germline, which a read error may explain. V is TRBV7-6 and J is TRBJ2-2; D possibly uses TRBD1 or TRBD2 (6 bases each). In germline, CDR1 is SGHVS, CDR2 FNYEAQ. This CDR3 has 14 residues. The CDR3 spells CASTLEEGAGELFF. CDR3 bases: TGTGCCAGCACCTTAGAGGAGGGGGCCGGGGAGCTGTTTTTT.

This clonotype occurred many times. The CDR3 region is CSARGLAGGLDTQYF. DNA of the CDR3: TGCAGTGCTAGAGGACTAGCGGGAGGTTTGGATACGCAGTATTTT. This chain uses TRBV20-1 with TRBJ2-3; 13 nucleotides agree with TRBD2. The trim removed 1 base at V and 6 bases at J, leaving 4 bases unmatched. From germline, CDR1 is DFQATT and CDR2 SNEGSKA (reference sequence). CDR3 length equals 15 residues.

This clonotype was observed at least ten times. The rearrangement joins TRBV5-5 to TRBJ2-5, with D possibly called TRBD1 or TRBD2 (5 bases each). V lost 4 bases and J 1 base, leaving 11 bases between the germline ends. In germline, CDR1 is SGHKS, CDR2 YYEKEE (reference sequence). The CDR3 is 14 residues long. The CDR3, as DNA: TGTGCCAGCAGCAACCCGGGGCCCCAAGAGACCCAGTACTTC. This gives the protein CASSNPGPQETQYF.

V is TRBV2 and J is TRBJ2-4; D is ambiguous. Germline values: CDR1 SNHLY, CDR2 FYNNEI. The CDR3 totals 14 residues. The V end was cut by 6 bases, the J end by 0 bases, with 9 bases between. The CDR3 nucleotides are TGTGCCAGCAGCCTACAGTTAGCCAAAAACATTCAGTACTTC. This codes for CASSLQLAKNIQYF.

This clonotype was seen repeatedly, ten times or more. CDR3 coding DNA: TGTGCCAGCAGCCCCTCCGGGGCGCGGAACACTGAAGCTTTCTTT. Residues: CASSPSGARNTEAFF. The chain couples TRBV7-2 to TRBJ1-1, with D possibly TRBD1 on 5 matching bases. There are 15 residues in the CDR3. Trimming removed 5 bases from V and 1 base from J, with 14 bases in between. Germline CDR1 SGHTA, CDR2 FQGNSA.

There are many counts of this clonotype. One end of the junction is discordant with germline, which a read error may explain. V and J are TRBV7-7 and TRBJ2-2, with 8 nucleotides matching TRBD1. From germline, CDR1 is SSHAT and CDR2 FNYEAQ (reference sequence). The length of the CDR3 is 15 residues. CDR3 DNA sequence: TGTGCTAGCAGGGCCGGGACAGGGAACACCGGGGAGCTGTTTTTT. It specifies CASRAGTGNTGELFF.

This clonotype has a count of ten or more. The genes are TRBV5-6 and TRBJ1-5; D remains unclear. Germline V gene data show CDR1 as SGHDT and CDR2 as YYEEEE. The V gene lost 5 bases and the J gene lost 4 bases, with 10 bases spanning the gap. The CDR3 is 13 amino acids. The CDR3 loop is CASSWGSNQPQHF. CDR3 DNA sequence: TGTGCCAGCAGTTGGGGTAGTAATCAGCCCCAGCATTTT.

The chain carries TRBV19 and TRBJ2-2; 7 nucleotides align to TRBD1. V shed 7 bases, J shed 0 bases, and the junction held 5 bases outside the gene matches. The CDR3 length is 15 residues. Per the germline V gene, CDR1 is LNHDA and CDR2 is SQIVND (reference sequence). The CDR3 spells CASTPGTANTGELFF. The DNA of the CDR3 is TGTGCCAGTACCCCGGGGACAGCGAACACCGGGGAGCTGTTTTTT.

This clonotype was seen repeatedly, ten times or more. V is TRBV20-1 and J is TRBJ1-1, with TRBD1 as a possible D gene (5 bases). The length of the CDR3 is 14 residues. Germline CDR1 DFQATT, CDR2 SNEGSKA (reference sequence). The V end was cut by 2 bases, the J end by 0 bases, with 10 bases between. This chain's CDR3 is CSARSPGMNTEAFF. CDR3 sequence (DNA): TGCAGTGCTAGATCCCCAGGGATGAACACTGAAGCTTTCTTT.

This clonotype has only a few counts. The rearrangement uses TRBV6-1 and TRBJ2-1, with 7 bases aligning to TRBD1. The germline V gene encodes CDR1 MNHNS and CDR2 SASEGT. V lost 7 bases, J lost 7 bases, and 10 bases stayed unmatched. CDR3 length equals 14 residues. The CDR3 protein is CASTRQGDWNEQFF. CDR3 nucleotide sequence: TGTGCCAGCACCCGACAGGGAGATTGGAATGAGCAGTTCTTC.

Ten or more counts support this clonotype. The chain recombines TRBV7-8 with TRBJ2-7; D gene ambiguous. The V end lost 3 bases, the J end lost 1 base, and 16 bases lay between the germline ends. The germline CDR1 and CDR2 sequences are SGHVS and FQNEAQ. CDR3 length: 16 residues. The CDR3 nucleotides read TGTGCCAGCAGCTTTGCGACGGGCGGAAATTCCTACGAGCAGTACTTC. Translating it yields CASSFATGGNSYEQYF.

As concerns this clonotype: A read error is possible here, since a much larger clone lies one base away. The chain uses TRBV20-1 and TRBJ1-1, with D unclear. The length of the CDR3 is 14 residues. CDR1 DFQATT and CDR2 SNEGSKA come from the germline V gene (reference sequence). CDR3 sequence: CIARGGIMNTEAFF. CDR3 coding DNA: TGCATTGCTAGAGGAGGAATAATGAACACTGAAGCTTTCTTT.

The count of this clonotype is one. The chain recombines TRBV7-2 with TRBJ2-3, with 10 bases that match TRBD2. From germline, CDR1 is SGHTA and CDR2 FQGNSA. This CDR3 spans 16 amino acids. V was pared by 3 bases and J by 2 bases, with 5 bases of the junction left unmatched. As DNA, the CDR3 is TGTGCCAGCAGCTTGGAGCGGGGGGGGGCCACAGATACGCAGTATTTT. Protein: CASSLERGGATDTQYF.

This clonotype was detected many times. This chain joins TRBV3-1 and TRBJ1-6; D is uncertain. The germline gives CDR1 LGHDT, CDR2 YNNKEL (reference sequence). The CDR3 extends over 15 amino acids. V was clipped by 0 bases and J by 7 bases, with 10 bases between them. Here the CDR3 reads CASSQDRGDNSPLHF. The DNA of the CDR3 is TGTGCCAGCAGCCAAGATCGGGGTGACAATTCACCCCTCCACTTT.

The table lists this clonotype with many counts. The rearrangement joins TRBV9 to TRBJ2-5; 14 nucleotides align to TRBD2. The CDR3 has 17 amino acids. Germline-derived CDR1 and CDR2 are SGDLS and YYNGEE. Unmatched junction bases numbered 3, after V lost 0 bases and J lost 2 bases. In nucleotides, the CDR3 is TGTGCCAGCAGCGTAGGACTAGCGGGAGGGGGACAAGAGACCCAGTACTTC. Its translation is CASSVGLAGGGQETQYF.

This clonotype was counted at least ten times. The CDR3 here is CASSQDRRGGGGENTEAFF. DNA for the CDR3: TGTGCCAGCAGCCAAGATCGAAGAGGCGGGGGGGGCGAGAACACTGAAGCTTTCTTT. The chain joins TRBV14 to TRBJ1-1; D is perhaps TRBD1 (6 bases). Trimming took off 0 bases at V and 1 base at J, with 21 bases between the two ends. The CDR3 sequence is 19 residues long. The germline V gene has CDR1 SGHDN and CDR2 FVKESK.

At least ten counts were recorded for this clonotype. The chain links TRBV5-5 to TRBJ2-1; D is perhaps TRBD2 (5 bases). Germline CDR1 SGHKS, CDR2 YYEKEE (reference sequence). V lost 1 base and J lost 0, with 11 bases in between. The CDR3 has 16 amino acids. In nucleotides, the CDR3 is TGTGCCAGCAGCTTGAATGAGGGAAGCTCCTACAATGAGCAGTTCTTC. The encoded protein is CASSLNEGSSYNEQFF.

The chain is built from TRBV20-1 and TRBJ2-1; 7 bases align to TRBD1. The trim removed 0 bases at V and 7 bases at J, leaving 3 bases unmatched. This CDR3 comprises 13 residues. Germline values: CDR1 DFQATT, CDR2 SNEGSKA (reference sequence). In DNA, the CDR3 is TGCAGTGCTAGAGACGACAGGGTTAATGAGCAGTTCTTC. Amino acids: CSARDDRVNEQFF.

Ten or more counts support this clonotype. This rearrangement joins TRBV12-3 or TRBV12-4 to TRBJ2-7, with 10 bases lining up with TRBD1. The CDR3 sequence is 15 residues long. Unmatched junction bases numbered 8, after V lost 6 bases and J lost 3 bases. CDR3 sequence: CASRSGTGVYYEQYF. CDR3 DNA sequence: TGTGCCAGCAGATCCGGGACAGGGGTTTACTACGAGCAGTACTTC.

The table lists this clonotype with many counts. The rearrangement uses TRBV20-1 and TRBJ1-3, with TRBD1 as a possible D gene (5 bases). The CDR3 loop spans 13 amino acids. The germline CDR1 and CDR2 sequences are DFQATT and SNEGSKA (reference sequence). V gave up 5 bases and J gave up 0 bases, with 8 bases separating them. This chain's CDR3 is CSASDSSGNTIYF. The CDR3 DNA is TGCAGTGCTTCAGACAGCTCTGGAAACACCATATATTTT.

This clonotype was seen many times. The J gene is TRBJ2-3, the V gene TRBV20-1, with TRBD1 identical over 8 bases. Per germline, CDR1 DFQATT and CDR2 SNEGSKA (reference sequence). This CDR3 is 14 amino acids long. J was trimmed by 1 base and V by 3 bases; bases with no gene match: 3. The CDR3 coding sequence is TGCAGTGCTAGCAGGGGGCGAGGCACAGATACGCAGTATTTT. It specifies CSASRGRGTDTQYF.

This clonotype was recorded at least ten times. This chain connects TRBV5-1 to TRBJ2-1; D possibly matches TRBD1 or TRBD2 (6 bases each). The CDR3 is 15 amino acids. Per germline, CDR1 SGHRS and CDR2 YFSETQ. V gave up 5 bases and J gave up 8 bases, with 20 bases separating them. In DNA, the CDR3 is TGCGCCAGCAGTCCCCGGGGGCAGGGTCGCGATGAGCAGTTCTTC. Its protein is CASSPRGQGRDEQFF. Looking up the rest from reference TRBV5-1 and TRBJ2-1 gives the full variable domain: KAGVTQTPRYLIKTRGQQVTLSCSPISGHRSVSWYQQTPGQGLQFLFEYFSETQRNKGNFPGRFSGRQFSNSRSEMNVSTLELGDSALYLCASSPRGQGRDEQFFGPGTRLTVL.

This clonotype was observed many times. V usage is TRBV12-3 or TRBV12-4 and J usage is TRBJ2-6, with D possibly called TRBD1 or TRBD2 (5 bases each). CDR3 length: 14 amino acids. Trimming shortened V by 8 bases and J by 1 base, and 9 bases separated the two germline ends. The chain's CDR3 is CASGWGSGANVLTF. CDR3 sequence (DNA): TGTGCCAGCGGGTGGGGGTCTGGGGCCAACGTCCTGACTTTC.

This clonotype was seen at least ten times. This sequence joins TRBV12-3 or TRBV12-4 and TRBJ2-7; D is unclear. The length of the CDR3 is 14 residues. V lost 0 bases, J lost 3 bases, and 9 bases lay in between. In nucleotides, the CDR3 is TGTGCCAGCAGTTTAGCAGCTTCGGGCTACGAGCAGTACTTC. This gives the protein CASSLAASGYEQYF.

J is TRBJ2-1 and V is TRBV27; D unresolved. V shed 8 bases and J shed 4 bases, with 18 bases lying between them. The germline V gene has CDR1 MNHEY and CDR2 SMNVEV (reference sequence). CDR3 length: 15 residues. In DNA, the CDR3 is TGTGCCAGCTGGCCCGGCCAGTTGGGTTACAATGAGCAGTTCTTC. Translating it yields CASWPGQLGYNEQFF.

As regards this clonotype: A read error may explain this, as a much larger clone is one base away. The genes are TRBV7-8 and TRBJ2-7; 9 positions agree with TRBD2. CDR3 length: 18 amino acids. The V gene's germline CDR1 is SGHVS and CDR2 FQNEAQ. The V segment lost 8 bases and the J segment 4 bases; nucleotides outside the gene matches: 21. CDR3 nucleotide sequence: TGTGCCAGCTCGCCCCCGGTACTAGCGGGCCAGAGTGGGTACGAGCAGTACTTC. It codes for CASSPPVLAGQSGYEQYF.

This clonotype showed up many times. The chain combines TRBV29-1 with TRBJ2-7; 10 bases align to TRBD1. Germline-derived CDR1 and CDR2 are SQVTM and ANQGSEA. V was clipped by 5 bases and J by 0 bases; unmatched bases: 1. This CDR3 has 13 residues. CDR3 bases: TGCAGCGTTCGGACAGGGGGCTCCTACGAGCAGTACTTC. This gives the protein CSVRTGGSYEQYF.